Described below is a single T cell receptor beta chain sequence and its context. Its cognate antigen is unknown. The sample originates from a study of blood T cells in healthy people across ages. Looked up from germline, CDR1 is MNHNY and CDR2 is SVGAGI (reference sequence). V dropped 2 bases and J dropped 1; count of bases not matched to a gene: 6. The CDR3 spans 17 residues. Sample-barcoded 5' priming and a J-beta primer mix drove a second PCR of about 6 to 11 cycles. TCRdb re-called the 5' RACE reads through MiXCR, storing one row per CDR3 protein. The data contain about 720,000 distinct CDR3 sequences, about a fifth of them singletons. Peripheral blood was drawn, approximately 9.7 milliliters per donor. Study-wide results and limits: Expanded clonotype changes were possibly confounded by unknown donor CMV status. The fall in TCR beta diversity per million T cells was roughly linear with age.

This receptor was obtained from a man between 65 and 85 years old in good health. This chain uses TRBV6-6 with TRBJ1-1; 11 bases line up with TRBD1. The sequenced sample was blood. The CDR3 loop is CASSYADRGLTNTEAFF. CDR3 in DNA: TGTGCCAGCAGTTACGCGGACAGGGGGCTGACGAACACTGAAGCTTTCTTT.